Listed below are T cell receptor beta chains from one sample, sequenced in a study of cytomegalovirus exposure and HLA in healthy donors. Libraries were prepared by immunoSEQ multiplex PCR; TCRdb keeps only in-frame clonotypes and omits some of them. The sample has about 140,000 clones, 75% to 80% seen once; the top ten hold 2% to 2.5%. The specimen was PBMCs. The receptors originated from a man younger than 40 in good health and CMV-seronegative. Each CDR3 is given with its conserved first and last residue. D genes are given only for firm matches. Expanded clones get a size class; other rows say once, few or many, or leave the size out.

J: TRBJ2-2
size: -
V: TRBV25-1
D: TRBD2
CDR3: CASRGLRGASRNGELFF
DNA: TGTGCCAGCAGGGGCCTGCGGGGGGCCAGTCGTAACGGGGAGCTGTTTTTT

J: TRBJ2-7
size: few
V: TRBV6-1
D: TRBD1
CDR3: CASTYLLGQGGEQYF
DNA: TGTGCCAGCACCTACCTCTTGGGACAGGGGGGAGAGCAGTACTTC

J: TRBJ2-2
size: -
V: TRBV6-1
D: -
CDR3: CASSEFQGAAGELFF
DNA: TGTGCCAGCAGTGAATTTCAGGGTGCGGCCGGGGAGCTGTTTTTT

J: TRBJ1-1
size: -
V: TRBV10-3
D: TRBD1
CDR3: CAISGDSPEAFF
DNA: TGTGCCATCAGCGGGGACAGCCCTGAAGCTTTCTTT

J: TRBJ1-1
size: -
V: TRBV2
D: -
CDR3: CASPRQVPITEAFF
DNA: TGTGCCAGCCCACGGCAGGTCCCAATCACTGAAGCTTTCTTT

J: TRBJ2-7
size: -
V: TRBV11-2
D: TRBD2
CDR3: CASSLARTSDEQYF
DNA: TGTGCCAGCAGCTTAGCCCGGACTAGCGATGAGCAGTACTTC

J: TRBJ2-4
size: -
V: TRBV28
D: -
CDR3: CASSPTVFSLAKNIQYF
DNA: TGTGCCAGCAGCCCGACAGTTTTCTCTCTAGCCAAAAACATTCAGTACTTC

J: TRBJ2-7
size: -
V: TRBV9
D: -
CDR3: CASSTSFTGFEQYF
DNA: TGTGCCAGCAGCACCAGTTTTACAGGGTTCGAGCAGTACTTC

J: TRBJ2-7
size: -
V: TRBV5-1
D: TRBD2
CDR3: CASSELLAGAYEQYF
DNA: TGCGCCAGCAGCGAACTACTAGCGGGAGCTTACGAGCAGTACTTC

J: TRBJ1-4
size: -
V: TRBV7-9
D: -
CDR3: CASSHEGGAEKLFF
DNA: TGTGCCAGCAGCCACGAGGGGGGGGCTGAAAAACTGTTTTTT

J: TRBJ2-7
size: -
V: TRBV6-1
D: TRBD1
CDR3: CASSEEAGGFGEQYF
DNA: TGTGCCAGCAGTGAAGAGGCAGGGGGTTTCGGCGAGCAGTACTTC

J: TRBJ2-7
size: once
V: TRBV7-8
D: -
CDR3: CASSGGETYEQYF
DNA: TGTGCCAGCAGCGGAGGGGAGACCTACGAGCAGTACTTC

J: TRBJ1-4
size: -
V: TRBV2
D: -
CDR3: CASSELVREGEKLFF
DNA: TGTGCCAGCAGTGAATTGGTTAGGGAGGGTGAAAAACTGTTTTTT

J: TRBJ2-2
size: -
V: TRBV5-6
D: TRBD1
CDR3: CASSLVGQTTGELFF
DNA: TGTGCCAGCAGCTTGGTGGGACAGACCACCGGGGAGCTGTTTTTT

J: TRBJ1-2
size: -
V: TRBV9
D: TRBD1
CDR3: CASSVEGQGFGYTF
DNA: TGTGCCAGCAGCGTAGAGGGACAGGGGTTTGGCTACACCTTC

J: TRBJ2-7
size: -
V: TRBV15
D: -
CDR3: CATSFRGRGNEQYF
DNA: TGTGCCACCAGCTTTAGAGGTCGGGGAAACGAGCAGTACTTC

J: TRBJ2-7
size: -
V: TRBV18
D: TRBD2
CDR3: CASSPPGLAGDYEQYF
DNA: TGTGCCAGCTCACCACCAGGACTAGCGGGAGACTACGAGCAGTACTTC

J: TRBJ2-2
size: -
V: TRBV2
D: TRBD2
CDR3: CASRPLAATGELFF
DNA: TGTGCCAGCAGACCCCTAGCGGCCACCGGGGAGCTGTTTTTT

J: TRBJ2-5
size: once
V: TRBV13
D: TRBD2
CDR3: CASSPRGLAGWRETQYF
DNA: TGTGCCAGCAGCCCCCGGGGGTTAGCGGGATGGAGAGAGACCCAGTACTTC

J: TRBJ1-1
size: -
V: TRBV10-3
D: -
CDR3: CAISESPPTEAFF
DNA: TGTGCCATCAGTGAGTCCCCTCCCACTGAAGCTTTCTTT

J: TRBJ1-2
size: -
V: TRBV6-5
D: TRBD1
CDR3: CASRLQGAHYGYTF
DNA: TGTGCCAGCAGGCTACAGGGGGCTCACTATGGCTACACCTTC

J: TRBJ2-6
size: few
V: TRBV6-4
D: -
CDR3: CASARDSGSGANVLTF
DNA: TGTGCCAGCGCTCGGGACTCCGGCTCTGGGGCCAACGTCCTGACTTTC

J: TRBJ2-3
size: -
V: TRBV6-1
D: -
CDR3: CASSDDPSGTDTQYF
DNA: TGTGCCAGCAGTGATGACCCTAGCGGCACAGATACGCAGTATTTT

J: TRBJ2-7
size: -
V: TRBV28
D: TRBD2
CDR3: CATVRDYLPYEQYF
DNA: TGTGCCACCGTACGGGACTACCTTCCCTACGAGCAGTACTTC

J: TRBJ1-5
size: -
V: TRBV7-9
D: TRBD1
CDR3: CASSRQGDQPQHF
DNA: TGTGCCAGCAGCCGACAGGGGGATCAGCCCCAGCATTTT

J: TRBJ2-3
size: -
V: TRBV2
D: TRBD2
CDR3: CASSPGLAGEADTQYF
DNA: TGTGCCAGCAGTCCCGGACTAGCGGGAGAAGCAGATACGCAGTATTTT

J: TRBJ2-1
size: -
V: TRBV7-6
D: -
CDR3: CASSLEGHYEQFF
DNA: TGTGCCAGCAGCTTAGAGGGACACTATGAGCAGTTCTTC

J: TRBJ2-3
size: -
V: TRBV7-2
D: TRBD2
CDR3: CASIPGLALDTQYF
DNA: TGTGCCAGCATCCCCGGACTAGCCTTAGATACGCAGTATTTT

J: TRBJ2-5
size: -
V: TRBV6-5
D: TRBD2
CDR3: CASSYGAAGGWETQYF
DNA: TGTGCCAGCAGTTACGGCGCGGCGGGAGGATGGGAGACCCAGTACTTC

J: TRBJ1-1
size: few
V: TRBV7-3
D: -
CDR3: CASSRTRGGLTEAFF
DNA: TGTGCCAGCAGCCGCACGAGGGGAGGTCTCACTGAAGCTTTCTTT

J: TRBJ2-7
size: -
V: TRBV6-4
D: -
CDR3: CASSTGHAKAPYEQYF
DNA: TGTGCCAGCAGTACAGGACATGCTAAGGCCCCCTACGAGCAGTACTTC

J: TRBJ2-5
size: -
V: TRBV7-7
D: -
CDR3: CASSPSGLDQETQYF
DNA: TGTGCTAGCAGCCCGAGCGGCCTAGACCAAGAGACCCAGTACTTC

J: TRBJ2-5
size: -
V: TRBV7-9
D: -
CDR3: CASSWAQGPQETQYF
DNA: TGTGCCAGCAGCTGGGCGCAGGGCCCCCAAGAGACCCAGTACTTC

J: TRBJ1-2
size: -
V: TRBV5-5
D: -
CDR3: CASSPEAGWRGYTF
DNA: TGTGCCAGCAGCCCCGAAGCAGGCTGGAGGGGCTACACCTTC

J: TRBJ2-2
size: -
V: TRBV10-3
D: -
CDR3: CAISEERTNTGELFF
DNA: TGTGCCATCAGTGAGGAGCGGACGAACACCGGGGAGCTGTTTTTT

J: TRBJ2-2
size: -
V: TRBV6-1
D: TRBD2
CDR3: CASSGLAGGPGELFF
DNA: TGTGCCAGCAGTGGACTAGCGGGAGGGCCCGGGGAGCTGTTTTTT

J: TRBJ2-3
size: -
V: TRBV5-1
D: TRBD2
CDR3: CASSLLAASDTQYF
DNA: TGCGCCAGCAGCCTACTAGCGGCCTCAGATACGCAGTATTTT

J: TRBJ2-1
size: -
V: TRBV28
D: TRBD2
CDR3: CASNTKREGRPFF
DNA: TGTGCCAGCAATACAAAGCGGGAGGGCCGTCCGTTCTTC

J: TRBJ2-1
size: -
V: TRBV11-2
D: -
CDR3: CASSSFGENEQFF
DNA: TGTGCCAGCAGCTCCTTCGGGGAGAATGAGCAGTTCTTC

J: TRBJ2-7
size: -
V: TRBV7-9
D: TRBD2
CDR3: CASSSSGTENYEQYF
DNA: TGTGCCAGCAGCAGCAGCGGGACGGAGAACTACGAGCAGTACTTC

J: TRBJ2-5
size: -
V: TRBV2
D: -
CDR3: CASSKETQYF
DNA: TGTGCCAGTTCCAAAGAGACCCAGTACTTC

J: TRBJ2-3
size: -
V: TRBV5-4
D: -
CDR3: CASSLAGDTDTQYF
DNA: TGTGCCAGCAGCTTGGCGGGAGATACAGATACGCAGTATTTT

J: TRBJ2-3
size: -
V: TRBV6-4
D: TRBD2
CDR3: CASSDGRATDTQYF
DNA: TGTGCCAGCAGTGACGGGAGGGCCACAGATACGCAGTATTTT

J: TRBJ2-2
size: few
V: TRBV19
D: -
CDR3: CASSMRPNTGELFF
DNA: TGTGCCAGTAGTATGCGTCCCAACACCGGGGAGCTGTTTTTT

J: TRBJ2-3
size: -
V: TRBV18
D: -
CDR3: CASSATWGGTDTQYF
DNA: TGTGCCAGCTCGGCAACCTGGGGCGGCACAGATACGCAGTATTTT

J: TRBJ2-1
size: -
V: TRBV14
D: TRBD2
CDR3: CASRGTTSGRASEQFF
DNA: TGTGCCAGCAGGGGAACAACTAGCGGGAGGGCCAGTGAGCAGTTCTTC

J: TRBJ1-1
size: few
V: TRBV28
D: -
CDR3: CASSEATEAFF
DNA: TGTGCCAGCTCCGAGGCCACTGAAGCTTTCTTT

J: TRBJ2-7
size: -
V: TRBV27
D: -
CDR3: CASSPEQGPYEQYF
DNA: TGTGCCAGCAGCCCGGAACAGGGACCCTACGAGCAGTACTTC

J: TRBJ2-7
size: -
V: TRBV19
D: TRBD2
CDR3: CASSRTRLAGISEQYF
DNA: TGTGCCAGTTCCAGAACTAGACTAGCGGGAATTTCCGAGCAGTACTTC

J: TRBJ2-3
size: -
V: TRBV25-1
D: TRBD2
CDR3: CASSGGGSIPLGTDTQYF
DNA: TGTGCCAGCAGTGGGGGCGGGAGTATTCCGTTGGGCACAGATACGCAGTATTTT

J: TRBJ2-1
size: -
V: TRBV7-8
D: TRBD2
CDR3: CASSRTSGRANNEQFF
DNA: TGTGCCAGCAGCCGGACTAGCGGGAGGGCAAACAATGAGCAGTTCTTC

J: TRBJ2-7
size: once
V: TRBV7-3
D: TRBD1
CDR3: CASSPQGANEQYF
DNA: TGTGCCAGCAGTCCTCAGGGGGCGAACGAGCAGTACTTC

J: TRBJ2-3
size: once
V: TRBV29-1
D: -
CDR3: CSVDWAWSDTQYF
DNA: TGCAGCGTTGATTGGGCCTGGTCGGATACGCAGTATTTT